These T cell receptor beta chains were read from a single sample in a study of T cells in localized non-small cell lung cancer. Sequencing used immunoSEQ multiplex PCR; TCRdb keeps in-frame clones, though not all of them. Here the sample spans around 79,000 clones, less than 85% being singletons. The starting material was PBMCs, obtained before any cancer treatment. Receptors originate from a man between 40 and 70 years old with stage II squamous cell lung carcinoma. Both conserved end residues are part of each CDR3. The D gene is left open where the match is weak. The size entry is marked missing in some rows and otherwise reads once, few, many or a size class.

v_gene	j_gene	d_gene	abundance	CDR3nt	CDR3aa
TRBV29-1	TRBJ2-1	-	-	TGCAGCGTTGACACCTTGGACGCAAACTTCTACAATGAGCAGTTCTTC	CSVDTLDANFYNEQFF
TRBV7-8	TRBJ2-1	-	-	TGTGCCAGCAGCTTAGGCGGGACCTCCTACAATGAGCAGTTCTTC	CASSLGGTSYNEQFF
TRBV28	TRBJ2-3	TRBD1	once	TGTGCCAGCACCTTGGACAGGGGGCCAGATACGCAGTATTTT	CASTLDRGPDTQYF
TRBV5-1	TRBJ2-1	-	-	TGCGCCAGCAGCCCCCTCTCCAGCGCTGAGCAGTTCTTC	CASSPLSSAEQFF
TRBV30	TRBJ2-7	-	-	TGTGCCTGGAGTCTCCCTCGGGAGCAGTACTTC	CAWSLPREQYF
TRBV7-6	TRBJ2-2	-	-	TGTGCCAGCAGTCCGGGACAAGTGAACACCGGGGAGCTGTTTTTT	CASSPGQVNTGELFF
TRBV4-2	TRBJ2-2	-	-	TGTGCCAGCAGCCAAGTCCGGGGCACCGGGGAGCTGTTTTTT	CASSQVRGTGELFF
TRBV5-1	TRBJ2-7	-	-	TGCGCCAGCAGCTTGGCCGGGAACGAGCAGTACTTC	CASSLAGNEQYF
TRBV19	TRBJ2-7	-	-	TGTGCCAGTAGTAGGACAGCTCGTTACGAGCAGTACTTC	CASSRTARYEQYF
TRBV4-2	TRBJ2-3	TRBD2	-	TGTGCCAGCAGCCATGTTAGCGGGAGAGGCGGCACAGATACGCAGTATTTT	CASSHVSGRGGTDTQYF
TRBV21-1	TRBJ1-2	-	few	TGTGCCAGCAGCAAAGGTTGTACAGGGTGGTGGGGCTACACCTTC	CASSKGCTGWWGYTF